The clone carrying this T cell receptor beta chain was observed a handful of times. The antigen is unknown. The entry originates in a study of human T cells and chemical hapten exposure. Study-wide results and caveats: No alteration of TCRs above 1 in 1000 frequency was seen with DPC sensitization.

MiXCR, run by TCRdb on the RACE reads, gives a single entry per CDR3 protein. The table has 99,000 or so distinct CDR3 sequences, 10% to 11% seen once; the top ten hold around 3.1%. Time point indicated: pre-sensitization, week 0. Specified treatment: therapeutic diphenylcyclopropenone sensitization with weekly scalp DPC. The CDR3 contains 13 residues. CDR1 and CDR2 from the germline V gene are SNHLY and FYNNEI. The V end was cut by 8 bases, the J end by 5 bases, with 15 bases between. This TCR came from a woman in her sixties with alopecia areata. Some clones in this sample may be carry-over from other donors' samples. The sample here was whole blood, taken in connection with sensitization to the hapten diphenylcyclopropenone (DPC). The chain joins TRBV2 to TRBJ2-5; either TRBD1 or TRBD2 may supply D (5 bases each). In DNA, the CDR3 is TGTGCCAGCGGGGGATTGGACGGGGAGACCCAGTACTTC. Its translation is CASGGLDGETQYF.